Following are 5 T cell receptor beta chains from one sample sequenced in a study of blood T cell repertoires in COVID-19. The assay was immunoSEQ multiplex PCR, and TCRdb's table has in-frame clones only and misses some. The sample yields 120,000 to 150,000 clones, about four fifths seen once. Sequenced input: peripheral blood. Source of these receptors: a human donor in a cohort sampled during active COVID-19.

V usage is TRBV6-5 and J usage is TRBJ2-2; 7 bases map to TRBD1. CDR1 MNHEY and CDR2 SVGAGI come from the germline V gene. The CDR3 consists of 15 residues. The trim removed 0 bases at V and 5 bases at J, leaving 3 bases unmatched. The CDR3: CASSYSPRGTGELFF. Here the CDR3 DNA reads TGTGCCAGCAGTTACTCGCCCAGGGGGACCGGGGAGCTGTTTTTT.

The V gene is TRBV30, the J gene TRBJ2-3; TRBD1 is a possible D gene (7 bases). Germline CDR1 GTSNPN, CDR2 SVGIG (reference sequence). CDR3 length: 14 residues. V was clipped by 5 bases and J by 2 bases, with 14 bases between them. CDR3 loop: CAWAGQRNTDTQYF. The CDR3 DNA reads as TGTGCCTGGGCGGGACAGAGAAACACAGATACGCAGTATTTT.

This chain uses TRBV6-1 with TRBJ1-2, with a weak D call TRBD1 (6 bases). From germline, CDR1 is MNHNS and CDR2 SASEGT. V was shortened by 2 bases and J by 5 bases, with 9 bases between the two germline ends. The CDR3 consists of 13 residues. The CDR3 reads CASSERQGYGYTF. The DNA for the CDR3 is TGTGCCAGCAGTGAAAGGCAGGGGTATGGCTACACCTTC.

On this clone itself: At one end, the junction sequence differs from germline, possibly due to a read error. The chain employs TRBV29-1 and TRBJ2-1; possibly TRBD2 for D (5 bases). The CDR3 has 12 amino acids. Germline CDR1 is SQVTM and CDR2 is ANQGSEA. In DNA form, the CDR3 reads TGCAGCGTTGAAGATGAGGGCATTGAGGAGTTCTTC. This gives the protein CSVEDEGIEEFF.

This sequence joins TRBV7-9 and TRBJ2-7; 8 bases fit TRBD1. Unmatched junction bases numbered 1, after V lost 3 bases and J lost 0 bases. The CDR3 length is 14 residues. CDR1 SEHNR and CDR2 FQNEAQ come from the germline V gene (reference sequence). CDR3 residues: CASSLGTGSYEQYF. The CDR3 nucleotides are TGTGCCAGCAGCTTGGGGACAGGCTCCTACGAGCAGTACTTC.